The rows below give T cell receptor beta chains drawn from one sample of a study of a mutant IDH1 vaccine in newly diagnosed glioma. These receptors are not linked to any known antigen. Libraries were prepared by immunoSEQ multiplex PCR; TCRdb keeps only in-frame clonotypes and omits some of them. Of around 130,000 clones in the sample, roughly 78% were seen once. The sample consisted of PBMCs, taken from a glioma patient whose treatment included an IDH1 peptide vaccine. These receptors came from a man aged 35 to 55 with glioma. CDR3s include the opening cysteine and the closing phenylalanine or tryptophan. The D gene is left open where the match is weak. Only some rows state a clone size, as once, few, many or a class for expanded clones.

CDR3aa,CDR3nt,j_gene,abundance,len,d_gene,v_gene
CASNEDGSYEQYF,TGTGCCAGCAATGAGGACGGGTCCTACGAGCAGTACTTC,TRBJ2-7,.,13,.,TRBV2
CASSPEQGNYGYTF,TGTGCCAGCAGTCCCGAACAGGGGAACTATGGCTACACCTTC,TRBJ1-2,.,14,TRBD1,TRBV6-1
CASSKWGNRAEVALHF,TGCGCCAGCTCGAAGTGGGGGAACAGGGCCGAGGTTGCCCTCCACTTT,TRBJ1-6,.,16,.,TRBV10-1
CAWSTLSNQPQHF,TGTGCCTGGAGTACTCTGAGCAATCAGCCCCAGCATTTT,TRBJ1-5,.,13,.,TRBV30
CASSYWTDYEQYF,TGTGCCAGCAGCTATTGGACAGACTACGAGCAGTACTTC,TRBJ2-7,.,13,.,TRBV5-5
CAISESADQPQHF,TGTGCCATCAGTGAGTCAGCCGATCAGCCCCAGCATTTT,TRBJ1-5,few,13,.,TRBV10-3
CASSQDWRGDSNEQFF,TGCGCCAGCAGCCAAGATTGGCGGGGGGACAGCAATGAGCAGTTCTTC,TRBJ2-1,.,16,.,TRBV4-3
CATVGVLAVEAFF,TGTGCCACCGTAGGGGTTCTTGCGGTAGAAGCTTTCTTT,TRBJ1-1,.,13,.,TRBV19
CASSYGQVNSPLHF,TGTGCCAGCAGTTACGGGCAGGTCAACTCACCCCTCCACTTT,TRBJ1-6,.,14,.,TRBV6-5
CASSQTSVRSETQYF,TGTGCCAGCAGCCAAACTAGCGTCCGATCAGAGACCCAGTACTTC,TRBJ2-5,.,15,TRBD2,TRBV14
CASSLLGGPEAFF,TGTGCCAGCAGCTTACTGGGGGGCCCTGAAGCTTTCTTT,TRBJ1-1,.,13,.,TRBV7-2
CASSQDPSATYNEQFF,TGCGCCAGCAGCCAAGATCCTAGCGCTACCTACAATGAGCAGTTCTTC,TRBJ2-1,.,16,.,TRBV4-3
CASSGTGRREKLFF,TGTGCCAGCAGTGGGACAGGGCGAAGGGAAAAACTGTTTTTT,TRBJ1-4,.,14,TRBD1,TRBV6-5
CASSRGTETQYF,TGTGCCAGCAGCCGGGGGACAGAGACCCAGTACTTC,TRBJ2-5,.,12,.,TRBV5-6
CASSSVAGEQYF,TGTGCCAGCAGCAGCGTAGCGGGCGAGCAGTACTTC,TRBJ2-7,.,12,TRBD2,TRBV7-2
CASSRGHAEQYF,TGTGCCAGCAGCCGCGGACACGCGGAGCAGTACTTC,TRBJ2-7,.,12,.,TRBV14
CASSLDVGSNQPQHF,TGTGCCAGCAGCTTAGATGTGGGTAGCAATCAGCCCCAGCATTTT,TRBJ1-5,.,15,.,TRBV7-8
CASSLGHPNTEAFF,TGTGCCAGCAGCTTAGGACATCCGAACACTGAAGCTTTCTTT,TRBJ1-1,.,14,.,TRBV13
CASSFSGSETQYF,TGCGCCAGCAGCTTTAGCGGGAGCGAGACCCAGTACTTC,TRBJ2-5,.,13,TRBD2,TRBV5-1
CASSERQGSSDTQYF,TGCGCCAGCAGCGAAAGACAGGGTAGCTCAGATACGCAGTATTTT,TRBJ2-3,once,15,TRBD1,TRBV5-1
CASSYRVSYEQYF,TGTGCCAGCAGTTACCGTGTTTCCTACGAGCAGTACTTC,TRBJ2-7,.,13,.,TRBV6-6
CASSQDPQGAYEQYF,TGCGCCAGCAGCCAAGATCCCCAGGGGGCCTACGAGCAGTACTTC,TRBJ2-7,once,15,TRBD1,TRBV4-3
CASSLGTGGISDTQYF,TGTGCCAGCAGCCTAGGAACAGGGGGTATATCGGATACGCAGTATTTT,TRBJ2-3,.,16,TRBD1,TRBV14
CASSPLDGYEQYF,TGTGCCAGCTCACCATTAGACGGTTACGAGCAGTACTTC,TRBJ2-7,.,13,.,TRBV18
CASSGGSNEKLFF,TGTGCCAGCTCCGGGGGGTCTAATGAAAAACTGTTTTTT,TRBJ1-4,.,13,.,TRBV6-1
CASSKRLADIGELFF,TGTGCCAGTAGTAAACGGCTAGCTGATATCGGGGAGCTGTTTTTT,TRBJ2-2,.,15,.,TRBV19
CASSRFGSDTQYF,TGTGCCAGCAGCCGTTTCGGCTCAGATACGCAGTATTTT,TRBJ2-3,.,13,.,TRBV7-2
CASSLARDYGYTF,TGTGCCAGCAGCTTAGCAAGAGACTATGGCTACACCTTC,TRBJ1-2,few,13,.,TRBV7-9
CASSYSILNEKLFF,TGTGCCAGCAGTTACTCGATCCTAAATGAAAAACTGTTTTTT,TRBJ1-4,few,14,.,TRBV6-5
CAWTGMGRHPDEQYF,TGTGCCTGGACCGGAATGGGACGGCATCCGGATGAGCAGTACTTC,TRBJ2-7,.,15,.,TRBV30
CATSRGKPLANQPQHF,TGTGCCACCAGCAGAGGGAAACCTTTGGCAAATCAGCCCCAGCATTTT,TRBJ1-5,.,16,.,TRBV15
CASSLGGAHAADTQYF,TGTGCCAGCAGCTTAGGTGGGGCCCACGCTGCAGATACGCAGTATTTT,TRBJ2-3,.,16,.,TRBV11-3
CASSVQGEGQFF,TGTGCCAGCAGCGTCCAGGGCGAAGGGCAGTTCTTC,TRBJ2-1,.,12,.,TRBV5-5
CAWSRGLTNTEAFF,TGTGCCTGGAGTAGAGGACTGACGAACACTGAAGCTTTCTTT,TRBJ1-1,few,14,.,TRBV30
CASSVRGRGTGELFF,TGTGCCAGTAGTGTCAGGGGGCGCGGCACCGGGGAGCTGTTTTTT,TRBJ2-2,.,15,TRBD1,TRBV19
CASTRTDQGAFF,TGTGCCAGTACCCGGACAGACCAGGGAGCTTTCTTT,TRBJ1-1,.,12,.,TRBV19
CASSQETLAGDTYEQYF,TGCGCCAGCAGCCAAGAAACACTAGCGGGAGATACCTACGAGCAGTACTTC,TRBJ2-7,.,17,TRBD2,TRBV4-1
CASNQGDGANEKLFF,TGTGCCAGCAACCAGGGGGACGGAGCTAATGAAAAACTGTTTTTT,TRBJ1-4,once,15,.,TRBV21-1
CARSLSDREQKRGNQPQHF,TGTGCCAGAAGCCTATCGGACAGGGAACAAAAAAGGGGCAATCAGCCCCAGCATTTT,TRBJ1-5,medium-sized,19,.,TRBV7-5
CASSMQSTGGHEQYF,TGTGCCAGTAGTATGCAATCGACAGGGGGTCACGAGCAGTACTTC,TRBJ2-7,many,15,TRBD1,TRBV19